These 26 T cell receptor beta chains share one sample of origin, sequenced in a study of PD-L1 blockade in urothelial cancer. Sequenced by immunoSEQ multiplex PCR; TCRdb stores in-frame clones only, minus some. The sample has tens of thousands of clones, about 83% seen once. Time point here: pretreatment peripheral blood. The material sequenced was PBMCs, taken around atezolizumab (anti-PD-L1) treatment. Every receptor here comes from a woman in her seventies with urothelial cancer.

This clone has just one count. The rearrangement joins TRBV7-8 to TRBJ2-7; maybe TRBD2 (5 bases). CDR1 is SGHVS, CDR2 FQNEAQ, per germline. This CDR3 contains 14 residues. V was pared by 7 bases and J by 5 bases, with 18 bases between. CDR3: CASTRGSRADEQYF. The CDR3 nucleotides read TGTGCCAGCACTCGAGGATCTAGAGCGGACGAGCAGTACTTC.

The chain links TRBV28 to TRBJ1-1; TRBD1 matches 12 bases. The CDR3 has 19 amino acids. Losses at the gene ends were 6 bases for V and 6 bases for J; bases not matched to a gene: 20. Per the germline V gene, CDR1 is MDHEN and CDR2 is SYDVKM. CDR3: CASSSPYGGTGGFAAEAFF. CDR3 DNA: TGTGCCAGCAGCTCCCCCTACGGCGGGACAGGGGGCTTCGCAGCTGAAGCTTTCTTT. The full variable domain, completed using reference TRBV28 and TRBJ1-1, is DVKVTQSSRYLVKRTGEKVFLECVQDMDHENMFWYRQDPGLGLRLIYFSYDVKMKEKGDIPEGYSVSREKKERFSLILESASTNQTSMYLCASSSPYGGTGGFAAEAFFGQGTRLTVV.

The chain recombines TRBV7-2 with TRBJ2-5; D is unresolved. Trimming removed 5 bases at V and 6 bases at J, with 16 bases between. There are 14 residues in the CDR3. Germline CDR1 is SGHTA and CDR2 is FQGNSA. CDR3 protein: CASSRSPVEKTQYF. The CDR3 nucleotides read TGTGCCAGCAGCCGAAGCCCAGTGGAGAAGACCCAGTACTTC.

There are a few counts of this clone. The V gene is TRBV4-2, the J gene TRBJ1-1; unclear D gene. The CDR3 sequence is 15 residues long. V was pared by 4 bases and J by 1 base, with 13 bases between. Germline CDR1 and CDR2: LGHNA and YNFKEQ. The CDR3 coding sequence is TGTGCCAGCAGCCCCCCAGGACGGGAGAACACTGAAGCTTTCTTT. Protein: CASSPPGRENTEAFF.

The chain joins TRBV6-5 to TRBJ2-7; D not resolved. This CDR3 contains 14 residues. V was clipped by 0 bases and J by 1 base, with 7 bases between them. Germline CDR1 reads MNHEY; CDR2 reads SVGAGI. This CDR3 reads CASSYSERSYEQYF. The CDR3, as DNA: TGTGCCAGCAGTTACTCGGAGAGGTCCTACGAGCAGTACTTC.

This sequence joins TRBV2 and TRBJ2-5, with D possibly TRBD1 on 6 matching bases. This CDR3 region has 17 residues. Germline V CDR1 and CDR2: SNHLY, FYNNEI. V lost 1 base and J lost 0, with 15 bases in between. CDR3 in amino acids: CASSEEGRGHYQETQYF. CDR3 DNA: TGTGCCAGCAGTGAAGAGGGCAGGGGACATTACCAAGAGACCCAGTACTTC. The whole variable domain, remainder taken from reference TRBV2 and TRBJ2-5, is EPEVTQTPSHQVTQMGQEVILRCVPISNHLYFYWYRQILGQKVEFLVSFYNNEISEKSEIFDDQFSVERPDGSNFTLKIRSTKLEDSAMYFCASSEEGRGHYQETQYFGPGTRLLVL.

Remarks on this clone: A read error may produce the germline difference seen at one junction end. The DNA for the CDR3 is TGTGCCAGCAGTTCCGGACTAGCGGGACCGCCGAGGCACTTC. Its protein is CASSSGLAGPPRHF. The chain joins TRBV27 to TRBJ2-7; TRBD2 aligns across 12 bases. This CDR3 is 14 amino acids long. Germline CDR1 reads MNHEY; CDR2 reads SMNVEV (reference sequence).

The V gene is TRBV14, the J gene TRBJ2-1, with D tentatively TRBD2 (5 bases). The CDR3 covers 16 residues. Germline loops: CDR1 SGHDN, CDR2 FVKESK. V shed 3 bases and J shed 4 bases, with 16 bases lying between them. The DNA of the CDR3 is TGTGCCAGCAGCCATCTAGCAGGTTCCTTATACAATGAGCAGTTCTTC. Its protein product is CASSHLAGSLYNEQFF.

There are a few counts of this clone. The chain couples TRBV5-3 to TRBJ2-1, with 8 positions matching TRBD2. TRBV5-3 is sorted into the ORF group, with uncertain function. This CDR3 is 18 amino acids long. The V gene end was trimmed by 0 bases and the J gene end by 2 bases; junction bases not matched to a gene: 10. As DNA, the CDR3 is TGTGCCAGAAGCTTGGCCTGGCGCGGGGGGTCCGCCTACAATGAGCAGTTCTTC. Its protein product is CARSLAWRGGSAYNEQFF.

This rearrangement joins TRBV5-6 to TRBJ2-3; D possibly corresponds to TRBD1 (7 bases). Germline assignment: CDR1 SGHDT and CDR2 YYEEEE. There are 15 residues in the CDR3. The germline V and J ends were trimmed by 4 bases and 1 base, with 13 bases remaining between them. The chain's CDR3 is CASSQGGWGTDTQYF. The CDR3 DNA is TGTGCCAGCAGCCAGGGGGGCTGGGGCACAGATACGCAGTATTTT.

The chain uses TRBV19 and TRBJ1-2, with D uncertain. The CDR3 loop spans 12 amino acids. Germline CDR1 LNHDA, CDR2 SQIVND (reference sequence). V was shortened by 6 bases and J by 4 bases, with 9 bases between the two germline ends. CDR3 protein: CASSFEVYGYTF. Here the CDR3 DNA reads TGTGCCAGTAGCTTTGAGGTCTATGGCTACACCTTC. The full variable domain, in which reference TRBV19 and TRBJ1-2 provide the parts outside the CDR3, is DGGITQSPKYLFRKEGQNVTLSCEQNLNHDAMYWYRQDPGQGLRLIYYSQIVNDFQKGDIAEGYSVSREKKESFPLTVTSAQKNPTAFYLCASSFEVYGYTFGSGTRLTVV.

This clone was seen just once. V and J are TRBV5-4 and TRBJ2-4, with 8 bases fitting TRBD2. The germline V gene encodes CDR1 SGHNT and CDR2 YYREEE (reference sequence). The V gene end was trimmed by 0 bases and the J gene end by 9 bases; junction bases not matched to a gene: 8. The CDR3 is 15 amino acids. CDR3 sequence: CASSLGGGIDGIQYF. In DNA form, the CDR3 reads TGTGCCAGCAGCTTGGGCGGGGGGATTGACGGCATTCAGTACTTC.

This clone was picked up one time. Here the CDR3 DNA reads TGTGCCAGTAGTATTGCTTTGAGGGCTTTCTTT. Residues: CASSIALRAFF. The chain employs TRBV19 and TRBJ1-1; D not resolved. From germline, CDR1 is LNHDA and CDR2 SQIVND (reference sequence). The CDR3 extends over 11 amino acids. The germline V and J ends were trimmed by 3 bases and 11 bases, with 10 bases remaining between them.

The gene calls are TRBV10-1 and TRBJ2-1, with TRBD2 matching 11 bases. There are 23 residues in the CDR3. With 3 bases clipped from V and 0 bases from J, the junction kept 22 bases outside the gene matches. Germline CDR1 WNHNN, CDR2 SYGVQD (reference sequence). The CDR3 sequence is CASSDRTPGTSGREYSSYNEQFF. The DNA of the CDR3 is TGCGCCAGCAGTGACAGAACACCCGGGACTAGCGGACGAGAATATAGCTCCTACAATGAGCAGTTCTTC.

CDR3 sequence: CASSMGQGFGYGYTF. CDR3 nucleotides: TGCGCCAGCAGCATGGGACAGGGGTTCGGCTATGGCTACACCTTC. The chain couples TRBV5-1 to TRBJ1-2; 10 bases fit TRBD1. Trimming cost V 4 bases and J 4 bases; bases outside gene matches: 7. This CDR3 region has 15 residues. In germline, CDR1 is SGHRS, CDR2 YFSETQ.

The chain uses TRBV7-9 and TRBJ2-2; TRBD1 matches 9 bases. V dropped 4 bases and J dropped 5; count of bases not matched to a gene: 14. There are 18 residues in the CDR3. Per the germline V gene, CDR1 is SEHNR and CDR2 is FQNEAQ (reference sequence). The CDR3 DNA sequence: TGTGCCAGCAGCTCGCCCGACAGGGGGGAGAGTTATACCGGGGAGCTGTTTTTT. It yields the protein CASSSPDRGESYTGELFF. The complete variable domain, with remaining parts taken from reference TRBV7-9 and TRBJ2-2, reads DTGVSQNPRHKITKRGQNVTFRCDPISEHNRLYWYRQTLGQGPEFLTYFQNEAQLEKSRLLSDRFSAERPKGSFSTLEIQRTEQGDSAMYLCASSSPDRGESYTGELFFGEGSRLTVL.

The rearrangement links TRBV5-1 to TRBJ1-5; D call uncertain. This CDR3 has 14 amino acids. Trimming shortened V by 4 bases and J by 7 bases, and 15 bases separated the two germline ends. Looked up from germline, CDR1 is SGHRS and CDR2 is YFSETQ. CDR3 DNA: TGCGCCAGCAGCCCACGGGGAGGGCTGCAGCCCCAGCATTTT. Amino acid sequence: CASSPRGGLQPQHF.

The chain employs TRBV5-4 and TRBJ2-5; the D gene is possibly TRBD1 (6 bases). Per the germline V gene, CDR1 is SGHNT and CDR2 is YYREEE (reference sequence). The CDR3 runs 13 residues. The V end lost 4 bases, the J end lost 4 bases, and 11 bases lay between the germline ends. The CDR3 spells CASSGGGAETQYF. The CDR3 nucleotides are TGTGCCAGCAGCGGGGGCGGTGCAGAGACCCAGTACTTC.

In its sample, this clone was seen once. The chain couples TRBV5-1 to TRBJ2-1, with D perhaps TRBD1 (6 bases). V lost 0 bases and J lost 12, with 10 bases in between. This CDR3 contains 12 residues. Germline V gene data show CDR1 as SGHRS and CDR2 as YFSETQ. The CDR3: CASSLDRVWQFF. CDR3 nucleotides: TGCGCCAGCAGCTTGGACAGGGTTTGGCAGTTCTTC.

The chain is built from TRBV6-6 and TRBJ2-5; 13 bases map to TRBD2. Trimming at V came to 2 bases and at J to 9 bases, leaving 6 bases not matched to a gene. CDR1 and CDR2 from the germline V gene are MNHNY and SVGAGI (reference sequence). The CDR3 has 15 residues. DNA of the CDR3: TGTGCCAGCAGTTACCCGGGGACTAGCGGGGCGGCCCAGTACTTC. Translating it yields CASSYPGTSGAAQYF.

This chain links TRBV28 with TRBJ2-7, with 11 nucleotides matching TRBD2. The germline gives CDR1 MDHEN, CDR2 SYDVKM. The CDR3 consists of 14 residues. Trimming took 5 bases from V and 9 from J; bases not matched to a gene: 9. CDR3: CASSLTSGSPRQYF. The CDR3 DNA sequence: TGTGCCAGCAGTCTTACTAGCGGGAGTCCCCGGCAGTACTTC.

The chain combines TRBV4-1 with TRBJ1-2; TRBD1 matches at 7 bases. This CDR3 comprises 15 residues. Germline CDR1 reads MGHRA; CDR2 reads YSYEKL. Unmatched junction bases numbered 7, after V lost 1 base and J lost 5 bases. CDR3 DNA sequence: TGCGCCAGCAGCCAAGGGGACAGTGACTTTTATGGCTACACCTTC. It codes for CASSQGDSDFYGYTF.

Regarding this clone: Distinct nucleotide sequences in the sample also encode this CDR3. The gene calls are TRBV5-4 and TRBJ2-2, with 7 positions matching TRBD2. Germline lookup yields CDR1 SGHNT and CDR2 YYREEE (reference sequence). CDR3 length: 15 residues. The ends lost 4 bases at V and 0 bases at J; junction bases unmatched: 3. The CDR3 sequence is CASSPGLANTGELFF. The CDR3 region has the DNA TGTGCCAGCAGCCCCGGACTAGCGAACACCGGGGAGCTGTTTTTT. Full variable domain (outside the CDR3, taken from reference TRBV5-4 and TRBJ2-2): ETGVTQSPTHLIKTRGQQVTLRCSSQSGHNTVSWYQQALGQGPQFIFQYYREEENGRGNFPPRFSGLQFPNYSSELNVNALELDDSALYLCASSPGLANTGELFFGEGSRLTVL.

CDR3 protein: CASSPNRGITDTQYF. Written as DNA, the CDR3 is TGTGCCAGCAGCCCTAACAGGGGTATCACAGATACGCAGTATTTT. The chain recombines TRBV7-3 with TRBJ2-3; the match to TRBD1 covers 7 bases. The V gene end was trimmed by 5 bases and the J gene end by 2 bases; junction bases not matched to a gene: 7. The germline CDR1 and CDR2 sequences are SGHTA and FQGTGA. This CDR3 is built from 15 residues.

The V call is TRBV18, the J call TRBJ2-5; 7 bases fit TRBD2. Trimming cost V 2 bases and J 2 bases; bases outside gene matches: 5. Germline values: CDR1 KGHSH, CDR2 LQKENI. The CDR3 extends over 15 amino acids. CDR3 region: CASSPTAGFQETQYF. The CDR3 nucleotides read TGTGCCAGCTCACCAACAGCGGGGTTTCAAGAGACCCAGTACTTC.

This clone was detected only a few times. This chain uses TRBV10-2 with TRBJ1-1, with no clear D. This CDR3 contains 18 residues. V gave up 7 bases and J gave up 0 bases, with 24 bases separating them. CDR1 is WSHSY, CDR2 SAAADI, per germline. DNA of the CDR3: TGCGCCAGCACCTCGACGTCGGGGATCCGGGCCTTGAACACTGAAGCTTTCTTT. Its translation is CASTSTSGIRALNTEAFF.